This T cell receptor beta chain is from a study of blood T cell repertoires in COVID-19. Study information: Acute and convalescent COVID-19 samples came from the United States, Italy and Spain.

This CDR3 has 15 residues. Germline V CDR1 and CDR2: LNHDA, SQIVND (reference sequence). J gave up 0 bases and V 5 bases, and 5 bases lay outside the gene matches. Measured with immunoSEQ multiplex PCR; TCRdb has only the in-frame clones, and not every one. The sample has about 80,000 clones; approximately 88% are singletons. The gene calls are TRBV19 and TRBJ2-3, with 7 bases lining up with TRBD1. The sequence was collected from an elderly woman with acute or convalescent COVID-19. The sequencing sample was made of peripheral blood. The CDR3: CASSSRDRSTDTQYF. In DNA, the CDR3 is TGTGCCAGTAGTTCCAGGGACAGAAGCACAGATACGCAGTATTTT.